Listed below are T cell receptor beta chains from one sample, sequenced in a study of long-term antiretroviral therapy in people with HIV. The table came from immunoSEQ multiplex PCR; TCRdb's copy has only in-frame clones and leaves some out. This table has 25,000 to 30,000 clones, 95% appearing once. The sample consisted of unsorted PBMCs, taken 5.3 years after starting antiretroviral therapy. The receptors stem from a man aged 25 to 40 with HIV. Both conserved end residues are part of each CDR3. A D gene is named only where the DNA matches it firmly. The size of a clone is reported for some rows only, either as once, few or many, or as a class for expanded clones.

>NA|TRBV27|TRBD1|TRBJ1-2
TGTGCCAGCAGTAGCTACAGGGGAGCTAACTATGGCTACACCTTC
CASSSYRGANYGYTF
>NA|TRBV9|NA|TRBJ1-3
TGTGCCAGCAGCCCAGAGGTGGGGAGAGTGGGAAACACCATATATTTT
CASSPEVGRVGNTIYF
>once|TRBV13|NA|TRBJ2-3
TGTGCCAGCAGCCCGGGCCCTCTAGCGTCTAGCACAGATACGCAGTATTTT
CASSPGPLASSTDTQYF
>NA|TRBV19|TRBD1|TRBJ1-1
TGTGCCAGTAGTAGCCGACAGGGGGGGGACACTGAAGCTTTCTTT
CASSSRQGGDTEAFF
>NA|TRBV7-2|NA|TRBJ2-4
TGTGCCAGCAGCTTAGCGCCACCGGGACAGGGTACTAGCGGGCTAGCCAAAAACATTCAGTACTTC
CASSLAPPGQGTSGLAKNIQYF
>NA|TRBV5-1|TRBD2|TRBJ2-5
TGCGCCAGCAGCTGGGGACTAGCGGGGAGTGAGACCCAGTACTTC
CASSWGLAGSETQYF
>NA|TRBV7-9|NA|TRBJ2-2
TGTGCCAGCAGCTTAGTTCCAGCGGCCCGTTACGGGGAGCTGTTTTTT
CASSLVPAARYGELFF
>NA|TRBV19|NA|TRBJ2-7
TGTGCCAGTAGCTCAGGCGGTGGGCAAGTGCAGTACTTC
CASSSGGGQVQYF
>NA|TRBV9|NA|TRBJ2-2
TGTGCCAGCAGCGTAGATTGGGACTCGAACACCGGGGAGCTGTTTTTT
CASSVDWDSNTGELFF
>NA|TRBV7-2|TRBD1|TRBJ1-5
TGTGCCAGCAGCCCCGGACAGGCGGGGCAGCCCCAGCATTTT
CASSPGQAGQPQHF